The clone carrying this T cell receptor (beta chain) has a count of ten or more. The ends were cut back, 8 bases at V and 0 bases at J, with 21 bases in the middle. Germline CDR1 and CDR2: MNHEY and SMNVEV (reference sequence). This CDR3 has 17 residues. This sample is drawn from a study of T cells in Graves' hyperthyroidism and ophthalmopathy. The TCR beta CDR3 regions underwent amplification using RNA transcripts as the source. The HTBI primer set drove a first-round RT-PCR of the TCR CDR3. TCRdb re-analysed the multiplex PCR reads in MiXCR, keeping a single row per CDR3 protein. The repertoire includes under 450,000 distinct CDR3 sequences, roughly a sixth of them detected once, and more than 30% sits in the top ten.

Sequenced input: blood. This TCR derives from a woman in her thirties with Graves' hyperthyroidism that later progressed to Graves' ophthalmopathy. The chain uses TRBV27 and TRBJ2-3, with D maybe TRBD1 (5 bases). The CDR3 DNA reads TGTGCCAGCGGGGCATTTATCGACAGCACGAGCACAGATACGCAGTATTTT. As protein: CASGAFIDSTSTDTQYF.